The source of this T cell receptor beta chain is a study of T cells in Graves' hyperthyroidism and ophthalmopathy. Amplification yielded TCR beta CDR3 regions, with RNA transcripts as the source. The TCR CDR3 first-round RT-PCR relied on the HTBI primer set. MiXCR, applied by TCRdb to the multiplex PCR reads, yields one record per CDR3 protein. The repertoire holds about 360,000 distinct CDR3 sequences, with approximately 25% as singletons. The study, taken as a whole, reports: By a 13 V-J model, ophthalmopathy was set apart from stable hyperthyroidism.

This clonotype was observed many times. What it binds is not known. CDR3 size: 13 residues. Germline V lookup: CDR1 SEHNR, CDR2 FQNEAQ (reference sequence). V lost 5 bases and J lost 3, with 9 bases in between. Specimen: blood. The TCR originated in a man aged 50 or older with Graves' hyperthyroidism. The J gene is TRBJ2-3, the V gene TRBV7-9; possibly TRBD2 for D (6 bases). The DNA for the CDR3 is TGTGCCAGCAGCCCCGGGACTACAGATACGCAGTATTTT. Translation gives CASSPGTTDTQYF.